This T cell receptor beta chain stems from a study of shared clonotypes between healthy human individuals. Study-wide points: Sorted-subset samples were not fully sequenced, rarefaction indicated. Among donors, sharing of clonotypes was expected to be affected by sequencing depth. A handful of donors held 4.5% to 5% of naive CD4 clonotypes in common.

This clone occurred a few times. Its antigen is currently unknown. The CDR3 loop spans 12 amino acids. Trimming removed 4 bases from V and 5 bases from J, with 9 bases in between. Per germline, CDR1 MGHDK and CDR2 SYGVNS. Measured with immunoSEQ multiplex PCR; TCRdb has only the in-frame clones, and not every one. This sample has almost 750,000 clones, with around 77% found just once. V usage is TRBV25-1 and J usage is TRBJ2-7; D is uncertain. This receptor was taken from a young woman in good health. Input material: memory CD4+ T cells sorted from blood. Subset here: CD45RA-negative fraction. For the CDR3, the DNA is TGTGCCAGCAGTGGCCCCTCGGACGAGCAGTACTTC. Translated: CASSGPSDEQYF.